Below are 21 T cell receptor beta chains sequenced from a single sample in a study of shared clonotypes between healthy human individuals. Terminally differentiated effector memory CD45RA+ cells were excluded by CCR7 positive selection of CD45RO-negative cells. TCRdb's table, derived via immunoSEQ multiplex PCR, lists solely in-frame clones and lacks some. This sample has millions of clones, with roughly 91% found just once. Sequencing used naive CD8+ T cells from PBMCs. The receptors were sampled from a man younger than 35 in good health. Some clones in this sample may be carry-over from other donors' samples.

The chain carries TRBV11-2 and TRBJ2-1; D ambiguous. V shed 7 bases and J shed 0 bases, with 13 bases lying between them. Germline V gene sequence: CDR1 SGHAT, CDR2 FQNNGV. This CDR3 spans 15 amino acids. The CDR3 nucleotides read TGTGCCAGCACCCAGGCGCGTAGCTCCTACAATGAGCAGTTCTTC. Residues: CASTQARSSYNEQFF.

CDR3 coding DNA: TGTGCCAGCAGCTCCCCGACAGGGAGTTTCGGCGTCGGCTACGAGCAGTACTTC. Amino acid sequence: CASSSPTGSFGVGYEQYF. The chain couples TRBV11-2 to TRBJ2-7; 7 positions agree with TRBD1. The V and J ends lost 4 bases and 3 bases, in that order; junction bases with no gene match: 18. This CDR3 is built from 18 residues. The germline CDR1 and CDR2 sequences are SGHAT and FQNNGV.

The chain carries TRBV4-3 and TRBJ2-5, with D unresolved. The end of the DNA fits TRBJ2-7 better, so the J call may be wrong. The CDR3 is 15 residues long. Per the germline V gene, CDR1 is LGHNA and CDR2 is YSLEER. The CDR3 here is CASSQDLFIPYEQYF. For the CDR3, the DNA is TGCGCCAGCAGCCAAGATTTGTTTATTCCCTACGAGCAGTACTTC.

As for this clone: The sample holds other DNA sequences that translate to the same CDR3. The chain carries TRBV27 and TRBJ1-5; no clear D. The CDR3 runs to 15 residues. Trimming left V 1 base short and J 0 bases short, with 7 bases between. CDR1 is MNHEY, CDR2 SMNVEV, per germline (reference sequence). In DNA form, the CDR3 reads TGTGCCAGCAGTTTATTCCCCAATAGCAATCAGCCCCAGCATTTT. This encodes CASSLFPNSNQPQHF.

The rearrangement uses TRBV13 and TRBJ2-5; 7 bases match TRBD2. The CDR3 totals 16 residues. In germline, CDR1 is PRHDT, CDR2 FYEKMQ (reference sequence). J was trimmed by 1 base and V by 4 bases; bases with no gene match: 9. The CDR3 nucleotides read TGTGCCAGCAGCTCCCGGGGGGTGGGGCCCCAAGAGACCCAGTACTTC. Its protein product is CASSSRGVGPQETQYF.

This chain connects TRBV9 to TRBJ2-2; weak D call: TRBD2 (5 bases). The germline CDR1 and CDR2 sequences are SGDLS and YYNGEE. The CDR3 has 16 residues. V was cut by 0 bases and J by 1 base, with 10 bases left in between. CDR3 DNA sequence: TGTGCCAGCAGCGTAGTCCCCGGGAAGAACACCGGGGAGCTGTTTTTT. The encoded protein is CASSVVPGKNTGELFF.

The rearrangement joins TRBV29-1 to TRBJ1-1; D is ambiguous. This CDR3 contains 13 residues. V lost 4 bases to trimming and J lost 1 base, with 10 bases between them. CDR1 is SQVTM and CDR2 is ANQGSEA in the germline V gene. The CDR3 loop is CSVVASTNTEAFF. For the CDR3, the DNA is TGCAGCGTTGTTGCCTCGACGAACACTGAAGCTTTCTTT.

The sample holds a few counts of this clone. The CDR3 nucleotides are TGTGCCAGCAGAAGACCAGGGACTAGCAATCAGCCCCAGCATTTT. Residues: CASRRPGTSNQPQHF. The chain recombines TRBV7-9 with TRBJ1-5, with D maybe TRBD1 (5 bases). The length of the CDR3 is 15 residues. V lost 6 bases and J 0 bases, leaving 12 bases between the germline ends. Germline CDR1 and CDR2: SEHNR and FQNEAQ (reference sequence). The whole variable domain, filled in from reference TRBV7-9 and TRBJ1-5, reads DTGVSQNPRHKITKRGQNVTFRCDPISEHNRLYWYRQTLGQGPEFLTYFQNEAQLEKSRLLSDRFSAERPKGSFSTLEIQRTEQGDSAMYLCASRRPGTSNQPQHFGDGTRLSIL.

For the CDR3, the DNA is TGTGCTAGTGGTTTGGTCCCGTCCCCCTACAATGAGCAGTTCTTC. This translates into CASGLVPSPYNEQFF. This chain uses TRBV12-5 with TRBJ2-1; D is undetermined. V lost 0 bases, J lost 2 bases, and 8 bases lay in between. CDR1 LGHNT and CDR2 FRNRAP come from the germline V gene. The CDR3 extends over 15 amino acids.

J is TRBJ2-1 and V is TRBV4-1; 7 bases agree with TRBD2. Germline V gives CDR1 MGHRA, CDR2 YSYEKL. With 8 bases clipped from V and 8 bases from J, the junction kept 9 bases outside the gene matches. CDR3 length equals 13 residues. CDR3: CASWGGVSYEQFF. The CDR3 DNA reads TGCGCCAGCTGGGGAGGGGTCAGTTATGAGCAGTTCTTC.

J is TRBJ2-3 and V is TRBV4-1; 7 bases match TRBD2. CDR3 size: 19 residues. CDR1 is MGHRA, CDR2 YSYEKL, per germline. V gave up 1 base and J gave up 3 bases; unmatched junction bases: 16. The DNA for the CDR3 is TGCGCCAGCAGCCAAGTCGAATTTGGCGGCGGGAGTGGGACAGATACGCAGTATTTT. This gives the protein CASSQVEFGGGSGTDTQYF.

The V and J genes are TRBV19 and TRBJ1-1; 7 nucleotides align to TRBD1. This CDR3 spans 16 amino acids. The V gene end was trimmed by 4 bases and the J gene end by 3 bases; junction bases not matched to a gene: 11. Germline values: CDR1 LNHDA, CDR2 SQIVND (reference sequence). This CDR3 is CASSSRDSYSYTEAFF. The CDR3 nucleotides read TGTGCCAGTAGTAGCCGGGACAGCTATTCTTACACTGAAGCTTTCTTT. Full variable domain (rest looked up from reference TRBV19 and TRBJ1-1): DGGITQSPKYLFRKEGQNVTLSCEQNLNHDAMYWYRQDPGQGLRLIYYSQIVNDFQKGDIAEGYSVSREKKESFPLTVTSAQKNPTAFYLCASSSRDSYSYTEAFFGQGTRLTVV.

This clone was detected only a few times. The rearrangement links TRBV7-9 to TRBJ1-1, with TRBD1 matching 7 bases. The CDR3 runs to 15 residues. V lost 5 bases to trimming and J lost 4 bases; unmatched junction nucleotides: 10. Germline lookup yields CDR1 SEHNR and CDR2 FQNEAQ (reference sequence). The CDR3 reads CASSESPGGSTEAFF. CDR3 sequence (DNA): TGTGCCAGCAGCGAATCCCCAGGGGGAAGCACTGAAGCTTTCTTT.

The chain carries TRBV16 and TRBJ2-1, with D unclear. This CDR3 comprises 12 residues. The V end was cut by 4 bases, the J end by 9 bases, with 10 bases between. Germline CDR1 and CDR2: KGHSY and FQNENV. CDR3 sequence: CASSPNVPEQFF. Written as DNA, the CDR3 is TGTGCCAGCAGCCCTAATGTCCCTGAGCAGTTCTTC.

This chain links TRBV7-2 with TRBJ2-1; 7 bases align to TRBD2. V gave up 4 bases and J gave up 3 bases; unmatched junction bases: 9. Germline loops: CDR1 SGHTA, CDR2 FQGNSA. The length of the CDR3 is 16 residues. CDR3 region: CASSSSLAVNYNEQFF. DNA for the CDR3: TGTGCCAGCAGCTCTTCTCTAGCGGTGAACTACAATGAGCAGTTCTTC.

V and J are TRBV11-2 and TRBJ2-1; maybe TRBD2 (6 bases). Germline CDR1 is SGHAT and CDR2 is FQNNGV. This CDR3 is built from 17 residues. V lost 2 bases and J lost 4, with 18 bases in between. The CDR3 coding sequence is TGTGCCAGCAGCTTAAGCAGCGCGCTAGCGAAATACAATGAGCAGTTCTTC. Its translation: CASSLSSALAKYNEQFF.

This clone appeared a single time. V usage is TRBV5-1 and J usage is TRBJ2-7; 8 bases map to TRBD2. Trimming removed 5 bases from V and 5 bases from J; junction bases left unmatched: 3. This CDR3 has 12 amino acids. CDR1 is SGHRS and CDR2 is YFSETQ in the germline V gene. The CDR3 spells CASRVSGNEQYF. The CDR3 DNA sequence: TGCGCCAGCAGGGTTAGCGGGAACGAGCAGTACTTC. The whole variable domain, filled in from reference TRBV5-1 and TRBJ2-7, reads KAGVTQTPRYLIKTRGQQVTLSCSPISGHRSVSWYQQTPGQGLQFLFEYFSETQRNKGNFPGRFSGRQFSNSRSEMNVSTLELGDSALYLCASRVSGNEQYFGPGTRLTVT.

This rearrangement joins TRBV19 to TRBJ1-1; maybe TRBD1 (5 bases). The CDR3 sequence is 18 residues long. Germline CDR1 reads LNHDA; CDR2 reads SQIVND (reference sequence). Between the trimmed V and J ends, which lost 2 bases and 1 base, there was a span of 20 bases. The CDR3: CASSIISGQAGPNTEAFF. CDR3 nucleotides: TGTGCCAGTAGTATAATATCGGGGCAGGCGGGTCCGAACACTGAAGCTTTCTTT.

The chain recombines TRBV11-2 with TRBJ2-7; no clear D. The V end was cut by 5 bases, the J end by 0 bases, with 8 bases between. Per germline, CDR1 SGHAT and CDR2 FQNNGV. This CDR3 has 13 residues. CDR3 protein: CASSPDISYEQYF. The CDR3 DNA reads as TGTGCCAGCAGCCCTGACATCTCCTACGAGCAGTACTTC.

The gene calls are TRBV9 and TRBJ1-2, with D tentatively TRBD1 (6 bases). The CDR3 covers 15 residues. V was trimmed by 5 bases and J by 2 bases, leaving 16 bases between them. Germline V gene data show CDR1 as SGDLS and CDR2 as YYNGEE. CDR3 nucleotides: TGTGCCAGCAGTCACCACAGGGAATCAAACTATGGCTACACCTTC. Translated, it gives CASSHHRESNYGYTF.

Concerning this clone: Other DNA sequences in the same sample also yield this CDR3. The rearrangement uses TRBV7-9 and TRBJ1-3; D is undetermined. Germline lookup yields CDR1 SEHNR and CDR2 FQNEAQ (reference sequence). The CDR3 runs 14 residues. Trimming removed 1 base from V and 0 bases from J, with 4 bases in between. The CDR3 reads CASSLVSSGNTIYF. CDR3 coding DNA: TGTGCCAGCAGCTTAGTATCCTCTGGAAACACCATATATTTT.